This record looks at one T cell receptor beta chain sequence and its context. This record belongs to a study of blood T cell repertoires in COVID-19. About the research overall: From T cells, B-cell-depleted T cells, or PBMCs came the material, which was cDNA or gDNA.

The CDR3 totals 16 residues. Trimming pared 2 bases from V and 2 bases from J, leaving 15 bases between. Germline values: CDR1 LNHNV, CDR2 YYDKDF (reference sequence). The assay was immunoSEQ multiplex PCR, and TCRdb's table has in-frame clones only and misses some. The table has roughly 250,000 clones, approximately 80% seen once. Sequenced sample: peripheral blood. This chain links TRBV15 with TRBJ1-1, with D perhaps matching TRBD1 (6 bases). This sequence originates from an elderly woman with active or convalescent COVID-19. The CDR3 nucleotides read TGTGCCACCAGCAGATCTTCGGACAGCCCAAACACTGAAGCTTTCTTT. Translating gives CATSRSSDSPNTEAFF. Complete variable domain (other parts from reference TRBV15 and TRBJ1-1): DAMVIQNPRYQVTQFGKPVTLSCSQTLNHNVMYWYQQKSSQAPKLLFHYYDKDFNNEADTPDNFQSRRPNTSFCFLDIRSPGLGDTAMYLCATSRSSDSPNTEAFFGQGTRLTVV.